The clone carrying this T cell receptor beta chain was observed a handful of times. The CDR3 covers 15 residues. The V end lost 0 bases, the J end lost 1 base, and 9 bases lay between the germline ends. Germline CDR1 is SGHRS and CDR2 is YFSETQ. The table came from immunoSEQ multiplex PCR; TCRdb's copy has only in-frame clones and leaves some out. Of some 78,000 clones in the sample, about 88% were seen once. This sample is drawn from a study of OX40 agonist ivuxolimab in advanced cancers. The TCR originated in an adult with an advanced solid tumor such as melanoma, head and neck, liver or kidney cancer. The chain recombines TRBV5-1 with TRBJ2-3, with D tentatively TRBD2 (6 bases). The material was CD4+ or CD8+ T cells sorted from blood, obtained in a trial of the OX40 agonist ivuxolimab. The CDR3 DNA follows: TGCGCCAGCAGCTTGGTCCAGCGGGGCACAGATACGCAGTATTTT. Translating it yields CASSLVQRGTDTQYF.